A selection of T cell receptor beta chains follows, all from one sample in a study of early T cells in non-severe SARS-CoV-2 infection. MiXCR, run by TCRdb on the 5' RACE reads, gives a single entry per CDR3 protein. The sample lists approximately 100,000 distinct CDR3 sequences, around 13% occurring once. The sequenced material came from whole blood. The receptors originated from an adult who was a healthcare worker with PCR-confirmed SARS-CoV-2 infection or an uninfected control (not recorded which). Each CDR3 is given with its conserved first and last residue. The order of the fields is J gene, D gene, V gene, CDR3 protein. D genes are given only for firm matches.

j_gene: TRBJ2-3
d_gene: TRBD2
v_gene: TRBV20-1
CDR3aa: CSASHSGGTDTQYF

j_gene: TRBJ1-3
d_gene: NA
v_gene: TRBV11-2
CDR3aa: CASSSITEGNTIYF

j_gene: TRBJ1-4
d_gene: NA
v_gene: TRBV24-1
CDR3aa: CATSPGGATSATNEKLFF

j_gene: TRBJ1-1
d_gene: NA
v_gene: TRBV7-2
CDR3aa: CASSLKSGAEAFF

j_gene: TRBJ1-1
d_gene: NA
v_gene: TRBV28
CDR3aa: CASSLSPPTGTEAFF

j_gene: TRBJ2-1
d_gene: NA
v_gene: TRBV20-1
CDR3aa: CSASRTTNEQFF

j_gene: TRBJ2-3
d_gene: NA
v_gene: TRBV6-2/TRBV6-3
CDR3aa: CASSYGRSTDTQYF

j_gene: TRBJ2-5
d_gene: NA
v_gene: TRBV12-3/TRBV12-4
CDR3aa: CASSAGHQETQYF

j_gene: TRBJ2-7
d_gene: NA
v_gene: TRBV29-1
CDR3aa: CSVERGEEQYF

j_gene: TRBJ2-7
d_gene: NA
v_gene: TRBV12-3/TRBV12-4
CDR3aa: CASSPPTGSYEQYF

j_gene: TRBJ1-1
d_gene: NA
v_gene: TRBV28
CDR3aa: CASSWKRVGTEAFF

j_gene: TRBJ1-1
d_gene: NA
v_gene: TRBV7-2
CDR3aa: CASSLYQSMAFF

j_gene: TRBJ2-3
d_gene: NA
v_gene: TRBV4-3
CDR3aa: CASSQDWDLLTDTQYF

j_gene: TRBJ2-3
d_gene: NA
v_gene: TRBV9
CDR3aa: CASSTRAGDTQYF

j_gene: TRBJ1-2
d_gene: NA
v_gene: TRBV5-6
CDR3aa: CASSTTVYGYTF

j_gene: TRBJ2-5
d_gene: NA
v_gene: TRBV18
CDR3aa: CASSRGLQETQYF

j_gene: TRBJ1-5
d_gene: TRBD1
v_gene: TRBV6-6
CDR3aa: CASSYRTGYNQPQHF

j_gene: TRBJ2-7
d_gene: NA
v_gene: TRBV6-1
CDR3aa: CASSAWGLFYEQYF

j_gene: TRBJ2-7
d_gene: NA
v_gene: TRBV28
CDR3aa: CASSFRREQYF

j_gene: TRBJ1-4
d_gene: NA
v_gene: TRBV28
CDR3aa: CASSLPKHPSATNEKLFF

j_gene: TRBJ2-3
d_gene: NA
v_gene: TRBV7-2
CDR3aa: CPSSKGSTDTQYF

j_gene: TRBJ2-5
d_gene: NA
v_gene: TRBV10-1
CDR3aa: CASSESSAAQYF

j_gene: TRBJ1-5
d_gene: TRBD1
v_gene: TRBV9
CDR3aa: CASSETGGGQPQHF

j_gene: TRBJ2-3
d_gene: NA
v_gene: TRBV28
CDR3aa: CASSEAGLGEADTQYF

j_gene: TRBJ2-6
d_gene: NA
v_gene: TRBV7-3
CDR3aa: CASSLRVAGANVLTF

j_gene: TRBJ1-6
d_gene: TRBD1
v_gene: TRBV28
CDR3aa: CASSPTGGYNSPLHF